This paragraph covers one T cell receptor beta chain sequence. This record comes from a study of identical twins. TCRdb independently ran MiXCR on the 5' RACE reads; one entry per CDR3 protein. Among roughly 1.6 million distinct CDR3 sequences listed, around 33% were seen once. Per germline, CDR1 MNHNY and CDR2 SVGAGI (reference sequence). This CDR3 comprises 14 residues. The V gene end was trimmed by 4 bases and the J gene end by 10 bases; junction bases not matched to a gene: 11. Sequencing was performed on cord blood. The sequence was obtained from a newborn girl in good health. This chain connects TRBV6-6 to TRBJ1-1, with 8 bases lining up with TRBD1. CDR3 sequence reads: CASSLGTGRRGAFF. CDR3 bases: TGTGCCAGCAGTTTGGGGACAGGACGGAGGGGAGCTTTCTTT.